This TCR beta chain was sequenced for a study of early T cells in non-severe SARS-CoV-2 infection. At the level of the study: Investigators sequenced bulk RNA drawn from unsorted whole blood, and chains remained unpaired. The study's findings and limits: Matches to VDJdb favored anti-spike CD8 responses and missed private and CD4 specificities.

Ten or more counts support this clonotype. The antigen remains unidentified. As part of library construction, unique molecular identifiers were attached to individual cDNA molecules. MiXCR was run by TCRdb on the 5' RACE reads, yielding one entry per CDR3 protein. The repertoire includes roughly 28,000 distinct CDR3 sequences, 5.4% of them detected once, and more than 0.7% sits in the top ten. The CDR3 sequence is 15 residues long. Trimming at V came to 6 bases and at J to 3 bases, leaving 9 bases not matched to a gene. CDR1 is SSHAT and CDR2 is FNYEAQ in the germline V gene (reference sequence). The source of this sequence is an adult who was a healthcare worker with PCR-confirmed SARS-CoV-2 infection or an uninfected control (not recorded which). Sequenced: whole blood. The genes are TRBV7-7 and TRBJ2-5; TRBD1 agrees at 8 bases. The CDR3 nucleotides read TGTGCCAGCAGTTTCTCCCCGGGACAGGAAGAGACCCAGTACTTC. The encoded protein is CASSFSPGQEETQYF.